The sequence of this T cell receptor beta chain was determined in a study of OX40 agonist ivuxolimab in advanced cancers. About the research overall: Prior therapy, whether anti-PD-1, anti-PD-L1 or anti-CTLA-4, was allowed, and roughly 40% had some.

With 5 bases clipped from V and 0 bases from J, the junction kept 3 bases outside the gene matches. Germline CDR1 and CDR2: SEHNR and FQNEAQ (reference sequence). The CDR3 runs 15 residues. The method was immunoSEQ multiplex PCR; TCRdb's version includes in-frame clones alone and lacks a portion of them. Among approximately 9,300 clones listed, roughly 90% were seen once. The chain has TRBV7-9 and TRBJ2-3; 9 nucleotides match TRBD1. Sample: CD4+ or CD8+ T cells sorted from blood, taken in a trial of the OX40 agonist ivuxolimab. The clonotype originates from an adult with an advanced solid tumor such as melanoma, head and neck, liver or kidney cancer. The CDR3 bases are TGTGCCAGCAGCCCTGGGACAGGGAGCACAGATACGCAGTATTTT. Its translation is CASSPGTGSTDTQYF.